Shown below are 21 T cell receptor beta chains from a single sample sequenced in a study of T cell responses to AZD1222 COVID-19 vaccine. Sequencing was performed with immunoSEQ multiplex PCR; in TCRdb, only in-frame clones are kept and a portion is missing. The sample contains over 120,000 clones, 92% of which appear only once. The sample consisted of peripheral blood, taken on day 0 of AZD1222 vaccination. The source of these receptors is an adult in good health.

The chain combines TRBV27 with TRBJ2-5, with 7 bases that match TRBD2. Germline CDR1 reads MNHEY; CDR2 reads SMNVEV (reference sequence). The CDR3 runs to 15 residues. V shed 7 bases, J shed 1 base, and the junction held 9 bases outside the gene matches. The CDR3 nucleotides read TGTGCCAGCAAAGGTCGGGGGGAATCCCAAGAGACCCAGTACTTC. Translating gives CASKGRGESQETQYF.

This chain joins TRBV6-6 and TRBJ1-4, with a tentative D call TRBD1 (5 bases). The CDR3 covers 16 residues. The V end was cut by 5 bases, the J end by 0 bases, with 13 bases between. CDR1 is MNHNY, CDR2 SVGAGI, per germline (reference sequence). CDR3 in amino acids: CASSATASATNEKLFF. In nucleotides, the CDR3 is TGTGCCAGCAGTGCGACAGCCAGTGCAACTAATGAAAAACTGTTTTTT.

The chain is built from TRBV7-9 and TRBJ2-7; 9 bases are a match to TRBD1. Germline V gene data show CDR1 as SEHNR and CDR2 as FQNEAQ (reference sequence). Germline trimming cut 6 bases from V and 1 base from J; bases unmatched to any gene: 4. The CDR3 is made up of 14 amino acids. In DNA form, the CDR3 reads TGTGCCAGCAGTGGGACAGGGCATTCCTACGAGCAGTACTTC. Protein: CASSGTGHSYEQYF.

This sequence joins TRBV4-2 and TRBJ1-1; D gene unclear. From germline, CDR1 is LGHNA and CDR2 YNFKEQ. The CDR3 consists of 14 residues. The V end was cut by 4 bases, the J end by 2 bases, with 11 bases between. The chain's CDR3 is CASSRDVSNTEAFF. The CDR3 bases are TGTGCCAGCAGCCGCGATGTGAGTAACACTGAAGCTTTCTTT.

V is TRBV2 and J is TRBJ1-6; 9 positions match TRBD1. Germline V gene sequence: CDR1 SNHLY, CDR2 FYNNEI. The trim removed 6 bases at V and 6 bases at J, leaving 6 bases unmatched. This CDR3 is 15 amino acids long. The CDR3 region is CASSEGQGFNSPLHF. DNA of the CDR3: TGTGCCAGCAGCGAGGGACAGGGCTTTAATTCACCCCTCCACTTT. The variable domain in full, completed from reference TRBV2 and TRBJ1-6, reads EPEVTQTPSHQVTQMGQEVILRCVPISNHLYFYWYRQILGQKVEFLVSFYNNEISEKSEIFDDQFSVERPDGSNFTLKIRSTKLEDSAMYFCASSEGQGFNSPLHFGNGTRLTVT.

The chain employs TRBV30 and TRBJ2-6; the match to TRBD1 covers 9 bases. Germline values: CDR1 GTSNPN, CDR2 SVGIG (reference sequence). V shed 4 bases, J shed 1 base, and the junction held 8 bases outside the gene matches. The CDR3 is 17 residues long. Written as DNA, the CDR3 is TGTGCCTGGATCCCGGGGACAGGGCTATCTGGGGCCAACGTCCTGACTTTC. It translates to CAWIPGTGLSGANVLTF.

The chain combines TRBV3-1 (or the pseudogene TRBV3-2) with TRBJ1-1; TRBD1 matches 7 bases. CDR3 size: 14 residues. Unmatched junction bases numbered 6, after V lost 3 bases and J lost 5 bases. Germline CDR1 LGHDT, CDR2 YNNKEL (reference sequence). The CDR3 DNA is TGTGCCAGCAGCCATAGGACAGGCAGGACTGAAGCTTTCTTT. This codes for CASSHRTGRTEAFF.

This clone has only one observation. Written as DNA, the CDR3 is TGCGCCAGCAGCTTAAATTTGGGGGGCCGGGACATTCAGTACTTC. Translation: CASSLNLGGRDIQYF. The V gene is TRBV5-1, the J gene TRBJ2-4; the D gene could be TRBD1 or TRBD2 (6 bases each). This CDR3 region has 15 residues. Germline CDR1 reads SGHRS; CDR2 reads YFSETQ. Trimming stripped 2 bases from V and 8 bases from J, with 17 bases between. Filled out from reference TRBV5-1 and TRBJ2-4, the complete variable domain reads KAGVTQTPRYLIKTRGQQVTLSCSPISGHRSVSWYQQTPGQGLQFLFEYFSETQRNKGNFPGRFSGRQFSNSRSEMNVSTLELGDSALYLCASSLNLGGRDIQYFGAGTRLSVL.

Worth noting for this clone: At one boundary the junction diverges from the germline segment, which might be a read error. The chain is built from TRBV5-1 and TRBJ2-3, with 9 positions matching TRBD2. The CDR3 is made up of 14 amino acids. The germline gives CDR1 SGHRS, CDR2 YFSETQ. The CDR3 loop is CASSWGTSRDTQYF. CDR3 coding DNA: TGCGCCAGCAGCTGGGGGACTAGCAGAGATACGCAGTATTTT.

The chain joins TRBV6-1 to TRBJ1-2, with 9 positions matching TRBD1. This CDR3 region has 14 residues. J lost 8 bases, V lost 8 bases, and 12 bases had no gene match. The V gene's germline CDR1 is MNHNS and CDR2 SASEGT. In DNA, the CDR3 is TGTGCCAGCTCGCAGGGACAGGGTATTGGAGGCTACACCTTC. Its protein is CASSQGQGIGGYTF.

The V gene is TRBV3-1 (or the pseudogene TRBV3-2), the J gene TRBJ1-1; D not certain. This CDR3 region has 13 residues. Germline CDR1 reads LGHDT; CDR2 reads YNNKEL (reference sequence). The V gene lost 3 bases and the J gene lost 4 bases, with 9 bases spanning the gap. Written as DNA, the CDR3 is TGTGCCAGCAGCCAGGCAGAGGTCACTGAAGCTTTCTTT. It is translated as CASSQAEVTEAFF.

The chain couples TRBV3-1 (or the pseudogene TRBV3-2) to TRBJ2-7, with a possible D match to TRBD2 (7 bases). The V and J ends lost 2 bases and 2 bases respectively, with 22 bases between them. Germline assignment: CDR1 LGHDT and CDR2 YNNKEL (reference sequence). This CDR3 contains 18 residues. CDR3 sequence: CASSQPPWGGGAAYEQYF. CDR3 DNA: TGTGCCAGCAGCCAACCCCCGTGGGGGGGCGGGGCGGCCTACGAGCAGTACTTC.

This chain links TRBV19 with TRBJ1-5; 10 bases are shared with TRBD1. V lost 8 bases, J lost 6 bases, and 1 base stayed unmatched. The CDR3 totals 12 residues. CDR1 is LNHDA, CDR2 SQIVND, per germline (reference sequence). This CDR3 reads CASGQGGQPQHF. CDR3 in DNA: TGTGCCAGTGGACAGGGGGGTCAGCCCCAGCATTTT.

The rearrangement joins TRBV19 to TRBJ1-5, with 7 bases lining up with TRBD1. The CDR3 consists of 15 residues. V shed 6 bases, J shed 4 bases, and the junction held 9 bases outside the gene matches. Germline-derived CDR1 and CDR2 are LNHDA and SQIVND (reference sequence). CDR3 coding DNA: TGTGCCAGTAGACAAATGGCAGGGGGTAATCAGCCCCAGCATTTT. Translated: CASRQMAGGNQPQHF.

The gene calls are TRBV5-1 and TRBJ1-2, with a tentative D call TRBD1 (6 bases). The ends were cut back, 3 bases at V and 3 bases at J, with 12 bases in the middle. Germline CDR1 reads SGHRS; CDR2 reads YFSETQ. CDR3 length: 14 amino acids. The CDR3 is CASSYDRIDYGYTF. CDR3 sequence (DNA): TGCGCCAGCAGCTACGACAGGATAGACTATGGCTACACCTTC. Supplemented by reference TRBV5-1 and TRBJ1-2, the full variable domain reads KAGVTQTPRYLIKTRGQQVTLSCSPISGHRSVSWYQQTPGQGLQFLFEYFSETQRNKGNFPGRFSGRQFSNSRSEMNVSTLELGDSALYLCASSYDRIDYGYTFGSGTRLTVV.

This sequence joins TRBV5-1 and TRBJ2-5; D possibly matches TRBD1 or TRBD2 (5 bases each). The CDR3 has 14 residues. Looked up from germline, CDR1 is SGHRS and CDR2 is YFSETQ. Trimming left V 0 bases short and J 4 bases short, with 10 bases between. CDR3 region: CASSLVAGTETQYF. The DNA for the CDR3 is TGCGCCAGCAGCTTGGTAGCAGGGACAGAGACCCAGTACTTC.

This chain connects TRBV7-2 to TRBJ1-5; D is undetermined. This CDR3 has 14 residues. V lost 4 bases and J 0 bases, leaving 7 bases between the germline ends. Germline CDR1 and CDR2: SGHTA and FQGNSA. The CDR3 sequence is CASSSYHSNQPQHF. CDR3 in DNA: TGTGCCAGCAGCTCCTATCATAGCAATCAGCCCCAGCATTTT. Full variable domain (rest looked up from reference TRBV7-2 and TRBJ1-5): GAGVSQSPSNKVTEKGKDVELRCDPISGHTALYWYRQSLGQGLEFLIYFQGNSAPDKSGLPSDRFSAERTGGSVSTLTIQRTQQEDSAVYLCASSSYHSNQPQHFGDGTRLSIL.

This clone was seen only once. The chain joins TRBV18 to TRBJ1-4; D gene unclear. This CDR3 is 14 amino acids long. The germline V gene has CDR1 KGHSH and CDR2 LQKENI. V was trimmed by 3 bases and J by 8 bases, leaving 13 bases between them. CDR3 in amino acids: CASSPGDGLEKLFF. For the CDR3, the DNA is TGTGCCAGCTCACCCGGGGATGGTTTGGAAAAACTGTTTTTT.

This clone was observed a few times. The CDR3 reads CASSENGALNSPLHF. The CDR3 DNA is TGTGCCAGCAGTGAAAACGGGGCCCTCAATTCACCCCTCCACTTT. The genes are TRBV2 and TRBJ1-6, with a possible D match to TRBD1 (5 bases). The CDR3 has 15 amino acids. Germline CDR1 reads SNHLY; CDR2 reads FYNNEI. V was trimmed by 2 bases and J by 7 bases, leaving 12 bases between them.

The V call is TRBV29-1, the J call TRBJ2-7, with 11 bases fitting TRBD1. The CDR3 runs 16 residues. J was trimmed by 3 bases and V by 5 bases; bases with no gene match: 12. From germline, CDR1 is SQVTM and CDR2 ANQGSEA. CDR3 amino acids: CSVFPRRDRGFYEQYF. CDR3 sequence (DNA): TGCAGCGTTTTCCCCCGAAGGGACAGGGGGTTCTACGAGCAGTACTTC.

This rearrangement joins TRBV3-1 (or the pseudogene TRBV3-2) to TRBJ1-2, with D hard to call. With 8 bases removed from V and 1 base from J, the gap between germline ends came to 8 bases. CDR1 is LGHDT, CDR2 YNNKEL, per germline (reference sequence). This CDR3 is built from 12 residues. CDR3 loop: CASSSLNYGYTF. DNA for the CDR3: TGTGCCAGCTCCAGCCTTAACTATGGCTACACCTTC.